These 7 T cell receptor beta chains were all obtained from the same sample, sequenced in a study of read filtering for tumor transcriptome and immune sequencing. This library used about 400 ng RNA and molecular barcoded adaptors spanning alpha/delta and beta/gamma chains. TCRdb redid the calling of the reads with MiXCR, one entry per CDR3 protein. This sample yields 50,000 or so distinct CDR3 sequences, of which 12% are seen a single time; around 15% belongs to the top ten. Sequencing was performed on a population of CD138-negative cells sorted from bone marrow. These receptors all stem from a donor aged 40 or older with multiple myeloma.

This clonotype was observed at least ten times. CDR3 in DNA: TGCGCCAGCAGCCAAGTCCGGGCGGCCACTGAAGCTTTCTTT. Translation gives CASSQVRAATEAFF. This chain connects TRBV4-1 to TRBJ1-1; D is ambiguous. V shed 1 base and J shed 4 bases, with 10 bases lying between them. This CDR3 region has 14 residues. Germline V gives CDR1 MGHRA, CDR2 YSYEKL.

This clonotype was observed at least ten times. The V gene is TRBV12-3 or TRBV12-4, the J gene TRBJ1-1, with D hard to call. The CDR3 has 13 residues. Trimming took 2 bases from V and 3 from J, leaving 7 bases between them. In DNA form, the CDR3 reads TGTGCCAGCAGTTTAAAGGGAGACACTGAAGCTTTCTTT. Its translation: CASSLKGDTEAFF.

Comment on this clonotype: Germline and junction disagree at one end, which may indicate a read error. The chain uses TRBV7-9 and TRBJ2-3; 8 bases agree with TRBD1. Germline lookup yields CDR1 SEHNR and CDR2 FQNEAQ (reference sequence). The CDR3 contains 16 residues. The CDR3 protein is CASSLGQVKNTDMQYF. The CDR3 DNA is TGTGCTAGCAGCTTGGGACAGGTCAAAAACACAGATATGCAGTATTTT.

This clonotype was counted many times. The rearrangement joins TRBV12-3 or TRBV12-4 to TRBJ1-2; 8 positions match TRBD1. This CDR3 is built from 15 residues. V lost 3 bases to trimming and J lost 2 bases; unmatched junction nucleotides: 5. The CDR3 spells CASSFRQGINYGYTF. As DNA, the CDR3 is TGTGCCAGCAGTTTCCGACAGGGGATAAACTATGGCTACACCTTC.

The sample holds many counts of this clonotype. CDR3: CASRQGEGYGYTF. The CDR3 coding sequence is TGTGCCAGCAGACAGGGGGAAGGCTATGGCTACACCTTC. The chain combines TRBV3-1 with TRBJ1-2; 8 nucleotides agree with TRBD1. Germline assignment: CDR1 LGHDT and CDR2 YNNKEL (reference sequence). The CDR3 is made up of 13 amino acids. J lost 4 bases, V lost 6 bases, and 4 bases had no gene match.

Notes on this clonotype: This could be a read error, since a much larger clone is one nucleotide away. The chain has TRBV10-2 and TRBJ1-1; a possible D gene is TRBD1 (6 bases). CDR1 and CDR2 (germline): WSHSY, SAAADI. V lost 6 bases, J lost 8 bases, and 7 bases lay in between. The CDR3 runs to 10 residues. The CDR3 DNA follows: TGCGCCAGCAGGGACAGAGAAGCTTTCTTT. Amino acids: CASRDREAFF.

Concerning this clonotype: A much larger clone is a single base away; this may be a read error. This chain joins TRBV6-8 and TRBJ2-2, with TRBD1 matching over 8 bases. The CDR3 runs to 16 residues. From germline, CDR1 is MNHGY and CDR2 SAAAGT. CDR3 protein: CASSLPTGERNGGLFF. The CDR3 DNA reads as TGTGCCAGCAGCCTCCCGACAGGGGAACGCAACGGGGGGCTGTTTTTT.